A single sample is the source of the 7 T cell receptor beta chains below, sequenced in a study of human T cells and chemical hapten exposure. TCRdb fed the RACE reads into MiXCR, producing one record per CDR3 protein. The table lists some 350,000 distinct CDR3 sequences, under 8% of them singletons. Time point reported: patch test 1, 2 weeks after DPC sensitization. Treatment defined: therapeutic diphenylcyclopropenone sensitization with weekly scalp DPC. This sample comprised whole blood, obtained in connection with sensitization to the hapten diphenylcyclopropenone (DPC). Receptors were obtained from a woman between 18 and 29 years old with alopecia areata. Some clones in this sample may be carry-over from other donors' samples.

This clonotype was detected many times. The chain has TRBV12-5 and TRBJ2-1; 10 nucleotides agree with TRBD2. Trimming removed 6 bases from V and 1 base from J; junction bases left unmatched: 12. CDR1 and CDR2 from the germline V gene are LGHNT and FRNRAP. This CDR3 region has 18 residues. Here the CDR3 reads CASGPAAGGPKSYNEQFF. CDR3 nucleotides: TGTGCTAGTGGCCCCGCAGCGGGGGGGCCCAAATCCTACAATGAGCAGTTCTTC.

This clonotype appeared many times. CDR3 protein: CSATPAGFKGDEQFF. The CDR3 DNA follows: TGCAGCGCTACCCCGGCGGGCTTCAAAGGGGATGAGCAGTTCTTC. The chain links TRBV29-1 to TRBJ2-1; D could derive from TRBD1 or TRBD2 (5 bases each). The germline CDR1 and CDR2 sequences are SQVTM and ANQGSEA. V lost 7 bases and J lost 8, with 24 bases in between. The CDR3 contains 15 residues.

This clonotype turned up a few times. J is TRBJ1-5 and V is TRBV3-1; D gene uncertain. The CDR3 has 11 amino acids. V lost 5 bases, J lost 4 bases, and 3 bases lay in between. The germline CDR1 and CDR2 sequences are LGHDT and YNNKEL (reference sequence). The CDR3: CASSKNQPQHF. CDR3 nucleotides: TGTGCCAGCAGCAAGAATCAGCCCCAGCATTTT.

This clonotype turned up a few times. The chain has TRBV15 and TRBJ1-5; D is ambiguous. Germline loops: CDR1 LNHNV, CDR2 YYDKDF (reference sequence). The CDR3 consists of 14 residues. With 0 bases removed from V and 4 bases from J, the gap between germline ends came to 7 bases. In DNA, the CDR3 is TGTGCCACCAGCAGAGAAACGGTGAATCAGCCCCAGCATTTT. This translates into CATSRETVNQPQHF.

This clonotype was counted ten times or more. V usage is TRBV29-1 and J usage is TRBJ1-1; D gene unclear. The germline V gene has CDR1 SQVTM and CDR2 ANQGSEA. V lost 4 bases, J lost 6 bases, and 6 bases lay in between. The CDR3 runs to 10 residues. The CDR3 is CSVVISEAFF. The CDR3 nucleotides read TGCAGCGTTGTTATCTCTGAAGCTTTCTTT. Looking up the rest from reference TRBV29-1 and TRBJ1-1 gives the full variable domain: SAVISQKPSRDICQRGTSLTIQCQVDSQVTMMFWYRQQPGQSLTLIATANQGSEATYESGFVIDKFPISRPNLTFSTLTVSNMSPEDSSIYLCSVVISEAFFGQGTRLTVV.

This clonotype has only a few counts. The chain employs TRBV6-1 and TRBJ1-4; TRBD1 agrees at 7 bases. The CDR3 totals 16 residues. Germline V lookup: CDR1 MNHNS, CDR2 SASEGT. The J segment lost 5 bases and the V segment lost 4 bases, leaving 10 bases of the junction unmatched. The CDR3 is CASSGLGGRGNEKLFF. CDR3 sequence (DNA): TGTGCCAGCAGTGGGCTAGGCGGCAGGGGGAATGAAAAACTGTTTTTT.

This rearrangement joins TRBV10-3 to TRBJ2-5; D is unresolved. The V and J ends lost 3 bases and 3 bases respectively, with 14 bases between them. Germline values: CDR1 ENHRY, CDR2 SYGVKD. CDR3 size: 15 residues. CDR3 bases: TGTGCCATCAGTGAATTGGGGTCCGGTGAAGAGACCCAGTACTTC. Residues: CAISELGSGEETQYF.